This entry lists 7 T cell receptor beta chains sequenced from one sample in a study of blood T cell repertoires in COVID-19. Generated by immunoSEQ multiplex PCR, the TCRdb table keeps only in-frame clones and is missing some. The sample has 200,000 to 250,000 clones; approximately 78% are singletons. Source material: peripheral blood. The receptor set was obtained from a woman in her seventies with COVID-19, enrolled during active disease.

This clone was observed a handful of times. The V and J genes are TRBV3-1 (or the pseudogene TRBV3-2) and TRBJ2-1; the match to TRBD1 covers 7 bases. CDR1 is LGHDT, CDR2 YNNKEL, per germline (reference sequence). Losses at the gene ends were 0 bases for V and 8 bases for J; bases not matched to a gene: 22. This CDR3 has 20 residues. In nucleotides, the CDR3 is TGTGCCAGCAGCCAAGATGGGGCAGGGGGAGCTTTTTTGTTTTCGCATGAGCAGTTCTTC. Its translation: CASSQDGAGGAFLFSHEQFF.

The CDR3 reads CASSAQGQGLNSPLHF. CDR3 nucleotide sequence: TGTGCCAGCAGCGCTCAAGGACAGGGGCTAAATTCACCCCTCCACTTT. This chain joins TRBV9 and TRBJ1-6, with TRBD1 identical over 9 bases. Looked up from germline, CDR1 is SGDLS and CDR2 is YYNGEE. V shed 3 bases, J shed 7 bases, and the junction held 8 bases outside the gene matches. The CDR3 spans 16 residues.

In this sample, this clone turned up once. The genes are TRBV5-1 and TRBJ2-1; 8 bases fit TRBD1. CDR1 and CDR2 (germline): SGHRS, YFSETQ. V lost 6 bases to trimming and J lost 7 bases; unmatched junction nucleotides: 18. The CDR3 sequence is 17 residues long. CDR3 loop: CASNPSTRAGGQNEQFF. DNA for the CDR3: TGCGCCAGCAATCCATCAACGAGGGCAGGGGGCCAGAATGAGCAGTTCTTC.

The J gene is TRBJ2-7, the V gene TRBV19; 8 bases are shared with TRBD1. The CDR3 contains 18 residues. J lost 2 bases, V lost 4 bases, and 16 bases had no gene match. The germline V gene has CDR1 LNHDA and CDR2 SQIVND (reference sequence). The chain's CDR3 is CASSNQGASPTRPYEQYF. For the CDR3, the DNA is TGTGCCAGTAGTAATCAGGGGGCTAGCCCCACGAGACCCTACGAGCAGTACTTC.

The V and J genes are TRBV6-2 or TRBV6-3 and TRBJ1-4; weak D call: TRBD1 (5 bases). The V gene lost 5 bases and the J gene lost 5 bases, with 15 bases spanning the gap. CDR1 is MNHEY, CDR2 SVGEGT, per germline. The length of the CDR3 is 15 residues. The CDR3 coding sequence is TGTGCCAGCAGTCCGTCCACAGGAAGGAATGAAAAACTGTTTTTT. This codes for CASSPSTGRNEKLFF.

The chain joins TRBV30 to TRBJ1-2; D is uncertain. This CDR3 contains 13 residues. Per germline, CDR1 GTSNPN and CDR2 SVGIG (reference sequence). V shed 2 bases and J shed 4 bases, with 11 bases lying between them. This CDR3 reads CAWSPDRGYGYTF. DNA for the CDR3: TGTGCCTGGAGTCCAGACCGAGGCTATGGCTACACCTTC.

This clone was counted once. The chain joins TRBV4-2 to TRBJ1-2; D is ambiguous. Germline values: CDR1 LGHNA, CDR2 YNFKEQ. This CDR3 is built from 14 residues. V dropped 0 bases and J dropped 0 bases, with 5 bases sitting between them. In DNA form, the CDR3 reads TGTGCCAGCAGCCAAGAGTCAGCTAACTATGGCTACACCTTC. It encodes CASSQESANYGYTF.